This entry concerns a single T cell receptor (beta chain). Its recognized antigen is unknown. Base qualities are not recorded, but no much larger clone differs from it by a single base. The donors were included in the validation cohort of some 120 subjects, a group kept apart from the roughly 700-subject first cohort. The sample comes from a study of cytomegalovirus exposure and HLA in healthy donors (dated by TCRdb to between 2016 and 2019). Broadly, across the study: A later analysis indicated that the 110 or so validation repertoires were generated on the platform also employed for the 700 or so repertoires of the first cohort. The study was designed to test whether signatures of past pathogen exposure could be identified by cataloging public T cell receptors. Along with the approximately 700-subject first cohort, a separate validation cohort of over 90 different subjects was used. The study combined high-throughput TCR immunosequencing, statistical association of individual TCRs with disease status, and machine learning to predict cytomegalovirus infection status. Overall study outcomes, separate from this receptor: The authors suggested that the approach could potentially be extended to other disease states and immunological phenotypes. The study gave a list of about 170 TCR beta chains associated with cytomegalovirus. In a later analysis, TCRs clustered in the first cohort were found to also tend to co-occur in the approximately 110 validation repertoires, with 94% of cluster scores above 0. The classifier was reported to diagnose cytomegalovirus status with high specificity and sensitivity in both the original and validation cohorts. Across donors, most TCR sequences were observed very rarely, whereas some public TCRs were present in many individuals. A later analysis lacked HLA typing for the validation cohort, so it scored co-occurrence in that cohort across all 110 or so repertoires. A few of the identified cytomegalovirus-associated TCR beta chains were confirmed in vitro to be specific for cytomegalovirus antigens.

Libraries were prepared through the immunoSEQ multiplex PCR assay. The source study handled its data this way. A statistical classification framework was developed to diagnose cytomegalovirus status using the catalog of TCR beta chain sequences. What TCRdb holds here is the immuneACCESS table cut down to in-frame rearrangements. Part of the clones is not present; checked against another copy, under half of the missing clones reflect an unresolved V gene, and the others are unexplained. V and J calls and clone size are as listed in that table; D and trimming were resolved from the DNA. The sample table records 200,000 to 250,000 clones; roughly 84% of these occur just once. The leading ten clones occupy 2% to 2.5% of the sample. From the cysteine through the phenylalanine, the CDR3 covers 18 amino acids. Only the CDR3 DNA is retained, 54 bases long and in frame from the first base. Taken from the germline V gene, the CDR1 and CDR2 loops are LGHNT and FRNRAP. The trim is 0 bases for V and 3 bases for J, with a gap of 18 bases between the germline ends.

Recombination joined TRBV12-5 with TRBJ1-5; the D gene is perhaps TRBD1, on 6 matching bases. This sequence was found in a woman under 30 in good health and CMV-seropositive. Sequencing was performed on PBMCs. CDR3 protein: CASGLVRAARGNNQPQHF. The sequenced DNA: TGTGCTAGTGGTTTGGTACGGGCGGCCAGGGGAAACAATCAGCCCCAGCATTTT.